This T cell receptor (beta chain) stems from a study of T cell responses to AZD1222 COVID-19 vaccine. The study, taken as a whole, reports: Compared with day 0, the breadth and depth of the Spike-specific TCR repertoire rose significantly after two doses of AZD1222. Donors, mostly white British, included more females; clonal diversity was possibly underestimated.

The CDR3 is 14 amino acids. Germline V CDR1 and CDR2: SGHVS, FQNEAQ. Unmatched junction bases numbered 8, after V lost 6 bases and J lost 4 bases. Measured with immunoSEQ multiplex PCR; TCRdb has only the in-frame clones, and not every one. The data show about 190,000 clones, around 94% seen once. On this clone itself: Its matching antigen is unknown.

The chain is built from TRBV7-8 and TRBJ1-2, with 7 bases fitting TRBD1. Sequencing was performed on peripheral blood, taken 28 days after the second dose of the MenACWY control vaccine. This receptor was obtained from an adult who received the MenACWY meningococcal vaccine as a control. The chain's CDR3 is CASSPRDRPYGYTF. In DNA form, the CDR3 reads TGTGCCAGCAGTCCCAGGGACAGACCCTATGGCTACACCTTC. Full variable domain (remainder filled in from reference TRBV7-8 and TRBJ1-2): GAGVSQSPRYKVAKRGQDVALRCDPISGHVSLFWYQQALGQGPEFLTYFQNEAQLDKSGLPSDRFFAERPEGSVSTLKIQRTQQEDSAVYLCASSPRDRPYGYTFGSGTRLTVV.